Listed here is a single TCR beta chain. Its antigen is not yet known. Per-base quality was not reported, and no clone a single base away is much larger than it. Participants in the prospective study were enrolled through a virtual design, were aged roughly 18 to 95 years, and lived in about 25 United States geographic areas. In the prospective study, participants were assigned to cohorts based on the clinical history participants reported in a screening survey and a study questionnaire. A participant counted as exposed if, within 2 weeks of entering the study, that participant had been in contact with someone who had a PCR-confirmed or clinician-diagnosed COVID-19 case. Each participant in the prospective study had whole blood, serum and a nasopharyngeal or oropharyngeal swab collected by mobile phlebotomists. Additional blood draws and questionnaires over an approximately 2-month period could optionally be provided by prospective study participants. Before DNA extraction, blood samples from the prospective study were shipped at room temperature or frozen.

Trimming costs V 0 bases and J 2 bases, and their ends lie 19 bases apart. CDR1 and CDR2 were assigned from the germline V gene as LGHNA and YSLEER. The CDR3 spans 18 residues, from the cysteine through the phenylalanine. Here the CDR3 DNA is all that survives: 54 bases in frame from base 1. This sample was included in a study of blood T cell repertoires in COVID-19 (dated by TCRdb to about 2020). About the study as a whole: Samples covering the acute and convalescent phases of COVID-19 were provided by collaborators in the United States, Italy and Spain. Where available, HLA class I and class II types were obtained from metadata supplied by the sample provider rather than from assay-based typing. The samples were drawn from two sources: the first 160 participants of the ongoing ImmuneRACE study, and 1,254 subjects contributed by 6 global collaborators. The repertoires were released in a freely available public database intended as a resource for research on the immune response to SARS-CoV-2. The sample metadata nearly always contained a de-identified subject ID, COVID-19 status, age in years and sex. The prospective study material was composed of cDNA or gDNA derived from T cells, B-cell-depleted T cells, or PBMCs. Subjects who had been exposed to COVID-19, were actively infected with it, or had recovered from it provided the deeply sampled blood TCRbeta repertoires that made up the dataset. Beyond this particular receptor, the publication reports: Clinical and demographic metadata were provided uncurated, with the amount varying by source and participant.

The immunoSEQ Assay, a bias-controlled multiplex PCR, was used to amplify TCRbeta CDR3 regions from genomic DNA. In the authors' own workflow: The number of nucleated cells in each sample was estimated by amplification of reference gene primers within the assay. Sequence reads were collapsed and filtered to measure the absolute abundance of every unique TCRbeta CDR3 rearrangement. For each sample, productive Simpson clonality was calculated as the square root of Simpson's diversity index across productive rearrangements. What TCRdb holds here is the immuneACCESS table cut down to in-frame rearrangements. Part of the clones is not present; checked against another copy, under half of the missing clones reflect an unresolved V gene, and the others are unexplained. The DNA was the basis for D and trimming; V, J and clone size are from that table. This sample comprises fewer than 400,000 clones, about 85% of them detected only once. The top ten clonotypes cover around 1.9% of the sample.

The sequence joins TRBV4-3 to TRBJ1-1; the best D guess is TRBD1, with 5 bases matching. The receptor was isolated from a woman between 25 and 40 years old who had been exposed to COVID-19. Material: PBMCs or T cells enriched from blood (not recorded which). The DNA sequence is as follows: TGCGCCAGCAGCCAAGAGATCCGCCGCCTGGGACTTAACACTGAAGCTTTCTTT. This gives the protein CASSQEIRRLGLNTEAFF.